A selection of T cell receptor beta chains follows, all from one sample in a study of cytomegalovirus exposure and HLA in healthy donors. Assay: immunoSEQ multiplex PCR; the TCRdb copy retains only in-frame clones and omits some. The table lists 90,000 to 120,000 clones, roughly 71% of them singletons. Material for sequencing was PBMCs. These receptors were obtained from a man aged 35-49 years in good health and CMV-seropositive. Both conserved end residues are part of each CDR3. The order of the fields is D gene, clone size, V gene, J gene, CDR3 protein, CDR3 DNA. A D gene is named only where the DNA matches it firmly. Clone size appears in some rows only: once, few, many, or a class for an expanded clone.

TRBD1	few	TRBV7-2	TRBJ1-4	CASSLDFPGTGGEKLFF	TGTGCCAGCAGCTTAGATTTCCCCGGGACAGGGGGTGAAAAACTGTTTTTT
NA	NA	TRBV7-2	TRBJ2-1	CASSLGPNNEQFF	TGTGCCAGCAGCTTAGGGCCAAACAATGAGCAGTTCTTC
TRBD1	few	TRBV27	TRBJ2-1	CASSSPRDRGINEQFF	TGTGCCAGCAGTTCCCCCCGGGACAGGGGAATTAATGAGCAGTTCTTC
TRBD2	NA	TRBV10-3	TRBJ2-1	CAIMTSGVYNEQFF	TGTGCCATCATGACTAGCGGGGTTTACAATGAGCAGTTCTTC
TRBD2	NA	TRBV2	TRBJ2-1	CASSGRLAGGVKPYNEQFF	TGTGCCAGCAGTGGGAGACTAGCGGGAGGCGTGAAGCCCTACAATGAGCAGTTCTTC
NA	NA	TRBV4-1	TRBJ1-2	CASQKAGAGNYGYTF	TGCGCCAGCCAGAAGGCGGGCGCAGGTAACTATGGCTACACCTTC
NA	NA	TRBV5-4	TRBJ1-1	CASSLRGNTEAFF	TGTGCCAGCAGCTTGCGAGGGAACACTGAAGCTTTCTTT
TRBD2	NA	TRBV5-1	TRBJ2-7	CASSVGLAGGLVYEQYF	TGCGCCAGCAGCGTGGGACTAGCGGGAGGTTTGGTCTACGAGCAGTACTTC
NA	few	TRBV7-8	TRBJ1-5	CASSLAPGEHQPQHF	TGTGCCAGCAGCTTAGCGCCAGGGGAACACCAGCCCCAGCATTTT
TRBD1	few	TRBV7-2	TRBJ1-2	CASSLAGTGEYGYTF	TGTGCCAGCAGCTTAGCGGGGACAGGGGAGTATGGCTACACCTTC
TRBD2	NA	TRBV5-6	TRBJ2-5	CASSSWTSGDQETQYF	TGTGCCAGCAGCTCCTGGACTAGCGGGGACCAAGAGACCCAGTACTTC
NA	NA	TRBV14	TRBJ1-2	CASSRPRQADLYGYTF	TGTGCCAGCAGCCGGCCAAGACAGGCCGACCTTTATGGCTACACCTTC
TRBD1	few	TRBV5-4	TRBJ1-1	CASSPGGWDTEAFF	TGTGCCAGCAGCCCAGGGGGATGGGACACTGAAGCTTTCTTT
TRBD2	few	TRBV6-1	TRBJ2-1	CASSDGLAGGSSYNEQFF	TGTGCCAGCAGTGACGGACTAGCGGGAGGCAGCTCCTACAATGAGCAGTTCTTC
NA	NA	TRBV12-5	TRBJ2-5	CASASGVAETQYF	TGTGCTAGTGCCTCCGGGGTTGCGGAGACCCAGTACTTC
TRBD2	NA	TRBV7-3	TRBJ2-3	CASSLLAGGPTDTQYF	TGTGCCAGCAGCCTGTTAGCGGGAGGGCCCACAGATACGCAGTATTTT
TRBD1	once	TRBV7-3	TRBJ2-7	CASSSTGGHEQYF	TGTGCCAGCAGCTCTACAGGGGGGCACGAGCAGTACTTC
TRBD2	NA	TRBV5-6	TRBJ2-2	CASSLGLAIGRELFF	TGTGCCAGCAGCCTGGGACTAGCTATCGGCCGGGAGCTGTTTTTT
TRBD2	NA	TRBV7-9	TRBJ2-1	CASSPEALAGYNEQFF	TGTGCCAGCAGCCCCGAGGCACTAGCGGGATACAATGAGCAGTTCTTC
TRBD1	few	TRBV6-5	TRBJ1-6	CASSARGGDSPLHF	TGTGCCAGCAGCGCTCGAGGGGGCGATTCACCCCTCCACTTT
TRBD2	NA	TRBV2	TRBJ2-5	CASRSNLAGEETQYF	TGTGCCAGCAGATCAAATCTAGCGGGAGAGGAGACCCAGTACTTC
NA	NA	TRBV27	TRBJ1-2	CASSFSRGIYGYTF	TGTGCCAGCAGTTTTAGTCGAGGTATCTATGGCTACACCTTC
NA	NA	TRBV7-9	TRBJ2-5	CASSFPAEETQYF	TGTGCCAGCAGCTTCCCAGCGGAAGAGACCCAGTACTTC
NA	NA	TRBV27	TRBJ2-5	CASSFSVQETQYF	TGTGCCAGCAGTTTCTCGGTTCAAGAGACCCAGTACTTC
NA	NA	TRBV4-1	TRBJ2-2	CASTPGANTGELFF	TGCGCCAGCACACCAGGGGCGAACACCGGGGAGCTGTTTTTT
NA	NA	TRBV6-5	TRBJ1-1	CASSYWVTNTEAFF	TGTGCCAGCAGTTACTGGGTGACTAACACTGAAGCTTTCTTT
NA	few	TRBV7-2	TRBJ2-3	CASSLDSTDTQYF	TGTGCCAGCAGCTTAGACTCCACAGATACGCAGTATTTT
NA	NA	TRBV7-2	TRBJ2-7	CASSLSGDPLSYEQYF	TGTGCCAGCAGCTTAAGCGGTGACCCGTTATCTTACGAGCAGTACTTC
NA	once	TRBV9	TRBJ2-3	CASSVGGRQHADTQYF	TGTGCCAGCAGCGTAGGAGGGCGCCAGCACGCAGATACGCAGTATTTT
NA	medium-sized	TRBV6-5	TRBJ2-3	CASSYGRITDTQYF	TGTGCCAGCAGTTACGGGAGGATCACAGATACGCAGTATTTT
NA	NA	TRBV15	TRBJ1-4	CATSRVRTGSEKLFF	TGTGCCACCAGCAGAGTACGTACAGGTAGCGAAAAACTGTTTTTT
TRBD1	NA	TRBV9	TRBJ2-3	CASSPWGQGNTDTQYF	TGTGCCAGCAGCCCCTGGGGACAGGGGAACACAGATACGCAGTATTTT
NA	NA	TRBV21-1	TRBJ2-3	CASSKDAGLAGGVTDTQYF	TGTGCCAGCAGCAAAGATGCGGGACTAGCGGGAGGTGTCACAGATACGCAGTATTTT
NA	NA	TRBV27	TRBJ1-1	CASSFAVRGNTEAFF	TGTGCCAGCAGTTTTGCGGTCAGGGGGAACACTGAAGCTTTCTTT
NA	few	TRBV30	TRBJ1-2	CACPAGANGYTF	TGTGCCTGTCCTGCGGGGGCAAATGGCTACACCTTC
NA	NA	TRBV19	TRBJ2-1	CASSIWFAASSYNEQFF	TGTGCCAGTAGTATTTGGTTCGCGGCCAGCTCCTACAATGAGCAGTTCTTC
TRBD2	NA	TRBV10-2	TRBJ2-3	CASSAPRGGVVIGDTQYF	TGCGCCAGCAGTGCCCCGCGGGGGGGAGTGGTGATAGGAGATACGCAGTATTTT
TRBD2	once	TRBV5-4	TRBJ2-3	CASSLSGSDTQYF	TGTGCCAGCAGCCTTAGCGGGAGTGATACGCAGTATTTT
TRBD2	NA	TRBV10-2	TRBJ2-1	CASGSGKGYEQFF	TGCGCCAGCGGAAGCGGGAAGGGCTATGAGCAGTTCTTC
NA	NA	TRBV7-9	TRBJ2-7	CASSSRTASYEQYF	TGTGCCAGCAGCTCCCGGACAGCCTCCTACGAGCAGTACTTC
NA	NA	TRBV4-1	TRBJ1-1	CASSHGQRGTTEAFF	TGCGCCAGCAGCCACGGACAGCGGGGGACCACTGAAGCTTTCTTT
NA	NA	TRBV10-1	TRBJ1-1	CASREDFMAEAFF	TGCGCCAGCAGAGAGGACTTTATGGCTGAAGCTTTCTTT
NA	NA	TRBV4-3	TRBJ2-2	CASSQRLHTGELFF	TGCGCCAGCAGCCAGCGGCTTCACACCGGGGAGCTGTTTTTT
NA	NA	TRBV7-2	TRBJ1-2	CASSLQGGYTF	TGTGCCAGCAGCTTACAGGGTGGCTACACCTTC
TRBD2	NA	TRBV19	TRBJ2-1	CASSGGLGSYNEQFF	TGTGCCAGTAGTGGGGGACTAGGATCCTACAATGAGCAGTTCTTC
TRBD2	NA	TRBV7-2	TRBJ2-4	CASSPGGGLDKNIQYF	TGTGCCAGCAGCCCCGGGGGGGGCTTGGACAAAAACATTCAGTACTTC